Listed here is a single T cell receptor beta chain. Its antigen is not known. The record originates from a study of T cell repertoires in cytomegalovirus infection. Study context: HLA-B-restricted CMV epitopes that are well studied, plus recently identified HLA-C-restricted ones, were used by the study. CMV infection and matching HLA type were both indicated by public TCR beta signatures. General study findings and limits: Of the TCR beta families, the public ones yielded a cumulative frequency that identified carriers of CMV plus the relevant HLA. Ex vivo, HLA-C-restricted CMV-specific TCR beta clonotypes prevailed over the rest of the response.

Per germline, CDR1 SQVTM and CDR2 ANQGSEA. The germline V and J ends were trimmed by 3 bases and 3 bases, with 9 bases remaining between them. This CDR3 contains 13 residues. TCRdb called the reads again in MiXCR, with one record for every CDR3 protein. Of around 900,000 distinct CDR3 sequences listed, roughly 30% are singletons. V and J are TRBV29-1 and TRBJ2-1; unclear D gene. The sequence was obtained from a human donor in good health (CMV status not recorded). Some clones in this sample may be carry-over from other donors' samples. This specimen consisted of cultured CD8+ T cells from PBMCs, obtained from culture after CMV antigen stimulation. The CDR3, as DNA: TGCAGCGTTGATGACGGTGGCTACAATGAGCAGTTCTTC. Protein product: CSVDDGGYNEQFF.